This TCR beta chain originates from a study of early T cells in non-severe SARS-CoV-2 infection. The sample holds many counts of this clonotype. Antigen: not known. Study outcomes and limitations: Using VDJdb, the matching emphasized anti-spike CD8 responses while missing private and CD4 specificities.

The CDR3 extends over 13 amino acids. Trimming pared 2 bases from V and 10 bases from J, leaving 12 bases between. Germline V gives CDR1 SEHNR, CDR2 FQNEAQ (reference sequence). Individual cDNA molecules were tagged with unique molecular identifiers. MiXCR, run by TCRdb on the 5' RACE reads, gives a single entry per CDR3 protein. The sample has around 53,000 distinct CDR3 sequences, approximately 9.8% seen once. The origin of this receptor is an adult who was a healthcare worker with PCR-confirmed SARS-CoV-2 infection or an uninfected control (not recorded which). The sequencing sample was made of whole blood. This chain joins TRBV7-9 and TRBJ2-1; D ambiguous. Here the CDR3 reads CASSLFGPKEQFF. As DNA, the CDR3 is TGTGCCAGCAGCTTATTTGGCCCCAAGGAGCAGTTCTTC.